The clone carrying this TCR beta chain was counted a single time. In the same sample, other DNA sequences code for this CDR3. Between the trimmed V and J ends, which lost 2 bases and 8 bases, there was a span of 6 bases. CDR3 length: 11 amino acids. CDR1 is MNHEY, CDR2 SVGAGI, per germline. Sequenced by immunoSEQ multiplex PCR; TCRdb stores in-frame clones only, minus some. The sample holds approximately 470,000 clones, 87% seen once. Everyone who took part was roughly 18 to 89 years old, and they came from about 25 US areas. The source of the sample is a study of blood T cell repertoires in COVID-19. Study-wide background: Samples of COVID-19 (acute and convalescent) were obtained from the United States, Italy and Spain.

Sequencing was done on a sample of PBMCs or T cells enriched from blood (not recorded which). The chain joins TRBV6-5 to TRBJ1-2; D gene ambiguous. The sequence came from a woman aged 18-29 years who had recovered from COVID-19. CDR3 DNA sequence: TGTGCCAGCAGTTACGGGAGGGGCTACACCTTC. Its protein product is CASSYGRGYTF.